A selection of T cell receptor beta chains follows, all from one sample in a study of Tregs in tolerant kidney transplant recipients. The protocol was immunoSEQ multiplex PCR, while the TCRdb copy is restricted to in-frame clones and leaves out a portion. The table has roughly 80,000 clones, around nine tenths seen once. The input for sequencing was CD4+ T cells from blood (PBMCs), taken 24 months after the transplant. Receptors were obtained from a human patient who received a combined kidney and bone marrow transplant. The T cells may partly be graft donor cells. CDR3s leave out the opening cysteine and the closing phenylalanine or tryptophan.

v_call	j_call	cdr3_length	cdr3_aa
TRBV30	TRBJ2-7	12	AWSDLVPHYEQY
TRBV19	TRBJ2-3	14	ASSHDRTSGADTQY
TRBV14	TRBJ1-6	13	ASSHSRDYNSPLH
TRBV10-2	TRBJ2-1	14	ASSEASGASFNEQF
TRBV30	TRBJ1-3	9	AWTPGYTIY
TRBV2	TRBJ2-1	12	ASSVGGRGNEQF
TRBV9	TRBJ2-3	12	ASGRQEITDTQY
TRBV2	TRBJ2-5	13	ASSLASGVQETQY
TRBV6-1	TRBJ1-6	15	ASSAGTGAADNSPLH
TRBV7-3	TRBJ2-5	15	ASSLVRLAGGQETQY
TRBV30	TRBJ2-7	11	AWSVNRGYEQY
TRBV11-3	TRBJ2-5	13	ASSRAGGPRETQY
TRBV27	TRBJ1-2	12	ASRMGNRAPGYT
TRBV7-2	TRBJ2-3	14	ASSSLAGGPTDTQY
TRBV10-3	TRBJ2-3	12	AIKRERDTDTQY
TRBV5-1	TRBJ2-1	15	ASSPEAIAGGHGEQF
TRBV5-6	TRBJ2-2	11	ASSLVYTGELF
TRBV11-2	TRBJ2-7	10	ASSFDSYEQY
TRBV5-1	TRBJ1-1	11	ASSFAGGTEAF
TRBV6-1	TRBJ1-6	13	ASYVSGTGHSPLH
TRBV30	TRBJ2-7	10	AWRDTPYEQY
TRBV9	TRBJ2-7	14	ASSAGSGGEPYEQY
TRBV28	TRBJ2-7	11	ASSLSGVYEQY
TRBV30	TRBJ1-1	11	AWKGQGGTEAF
TRBV5-6	-	13	ASSLFAEYTYEQY
TRBV19	TRBJ2-2	11	ASSYSPTGELF
TRBV5-1	TRBJ2-7	12	ASSRTGGNYEQY
TRBV5-1	TRBJ1-5	13	ASSLGQNPNQPQH
TRBV7-9	TRBJ2-3	14	ASSPGTSGTTDTQY
TRBV7-9	TRBJ2-4	13	ASRLGQVAKNIQY
TRBV4-3	TRBJ2-3	13	ASSQDTPPRDTQY
TRBV19	TRBJ2-5	12	ASSMNRVQETQY
TRBV27	TRBJ1-5	12	ASSLTGRYQPQH
TRBV5-4	TRBJ1-2	13	ASSGWAALSDGYT
TRBV7-2	TRBJ1-5	12	ASSLGGGNQPQH
TRBV9	TRBJ2-5	12	ASSPGQGGETQY
TRBV15	TRBJ2-3	13	ATSSGQGRRDTQY
TRBV6-6	TRBJ1-3	10	ASMRSANTIY
TRBV9	TRBJ1-1	11	ASSIAGTGVAF
TRBV7-3	TRBJ1-3	14	ASSEGAYSPGNTIY